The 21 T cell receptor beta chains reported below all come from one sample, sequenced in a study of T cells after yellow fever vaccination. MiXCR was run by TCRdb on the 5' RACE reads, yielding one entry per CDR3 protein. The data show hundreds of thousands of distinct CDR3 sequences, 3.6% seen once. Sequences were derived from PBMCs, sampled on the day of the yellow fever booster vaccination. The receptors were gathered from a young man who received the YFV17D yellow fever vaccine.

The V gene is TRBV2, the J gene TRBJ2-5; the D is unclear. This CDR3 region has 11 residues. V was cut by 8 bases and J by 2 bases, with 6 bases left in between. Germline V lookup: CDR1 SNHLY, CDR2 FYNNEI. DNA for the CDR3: TGTGCCAGCGAGATACAAGAGACCCAGTACTTC. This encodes CASEIQETQYF.

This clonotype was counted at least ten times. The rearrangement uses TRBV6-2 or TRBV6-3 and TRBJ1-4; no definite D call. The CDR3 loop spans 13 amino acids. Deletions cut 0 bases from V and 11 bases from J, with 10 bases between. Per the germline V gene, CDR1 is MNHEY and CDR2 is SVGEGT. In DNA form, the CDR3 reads TGTGCCAGCAGTTACTCGACTGGCGGGAAACTGTTTTTT. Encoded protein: CASSYSTGGKLFF.

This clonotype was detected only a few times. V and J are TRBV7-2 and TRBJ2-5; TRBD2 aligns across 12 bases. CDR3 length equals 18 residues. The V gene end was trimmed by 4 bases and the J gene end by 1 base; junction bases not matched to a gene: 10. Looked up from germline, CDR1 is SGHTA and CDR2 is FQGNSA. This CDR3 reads CASSSRLAGDLRQETQYF. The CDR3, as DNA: TGTGCCAGCAGCTCCCGACTAGCGGGGGACCTGCGCCAAGAGACCCAGTACTTC.

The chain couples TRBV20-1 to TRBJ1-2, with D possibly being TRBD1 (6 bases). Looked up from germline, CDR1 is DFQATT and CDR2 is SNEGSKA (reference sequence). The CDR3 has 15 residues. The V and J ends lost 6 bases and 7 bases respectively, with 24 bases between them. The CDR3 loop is CSAPEGQTNLGGYTF. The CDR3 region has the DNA TGCAGTGCACCGGAAGGACAGACCAATTTAGGTGGCTACACCTTC.

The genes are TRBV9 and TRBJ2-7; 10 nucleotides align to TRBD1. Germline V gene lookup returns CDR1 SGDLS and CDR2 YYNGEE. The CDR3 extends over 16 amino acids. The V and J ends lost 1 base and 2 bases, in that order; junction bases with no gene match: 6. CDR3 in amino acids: CASSVTTGTGAYEQYF. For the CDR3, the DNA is TGTGCCAGCAGCGTAACTACCGGGACAGGGGCCTACGAGCAGTACTTC.

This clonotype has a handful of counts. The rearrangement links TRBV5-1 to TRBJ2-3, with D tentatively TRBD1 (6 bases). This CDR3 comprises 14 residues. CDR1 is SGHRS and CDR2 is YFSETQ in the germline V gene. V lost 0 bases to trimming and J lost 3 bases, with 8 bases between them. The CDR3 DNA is TGCGCCAGCAGCTTGGTACAGGGTACAGATACGCAGTATTTT. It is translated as CASSLVQGTDTQYF.

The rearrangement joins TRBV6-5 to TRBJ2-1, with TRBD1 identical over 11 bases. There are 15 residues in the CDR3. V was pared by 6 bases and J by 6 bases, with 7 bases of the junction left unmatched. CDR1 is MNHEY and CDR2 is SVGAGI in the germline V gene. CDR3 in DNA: TGTGCCAGCAGCACCGAAGGGACAGGGGGCAATGAGCAGTTCTTC. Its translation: CASSTEGTGGNEQFF.

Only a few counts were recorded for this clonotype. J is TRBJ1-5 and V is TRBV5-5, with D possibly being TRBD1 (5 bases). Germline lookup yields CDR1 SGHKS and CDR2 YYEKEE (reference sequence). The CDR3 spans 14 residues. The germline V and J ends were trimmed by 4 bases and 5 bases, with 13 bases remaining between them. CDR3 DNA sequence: TGTGCCAGCAGCCCATTTCGGGGCGATCAGCCCCAGCATTTT. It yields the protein CASSPFRGDQPQHF.

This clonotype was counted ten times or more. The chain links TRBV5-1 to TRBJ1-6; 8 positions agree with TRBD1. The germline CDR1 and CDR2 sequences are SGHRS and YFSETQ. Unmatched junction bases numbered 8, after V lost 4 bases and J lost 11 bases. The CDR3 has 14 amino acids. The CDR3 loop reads CASSVDRGGTPLHF. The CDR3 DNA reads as TGCGCCAGCAGCGTCGACAGGGGCGGGACACCCCTCCACTTT.

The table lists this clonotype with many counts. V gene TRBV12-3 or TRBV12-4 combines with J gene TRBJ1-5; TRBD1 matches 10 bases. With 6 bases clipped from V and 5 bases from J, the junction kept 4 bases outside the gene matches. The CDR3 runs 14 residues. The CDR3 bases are TGTGCCAGCAGCACCGGGACAGGGGATCAGCCCCAGCATTTT. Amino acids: CASSTGTGDQPQHF.

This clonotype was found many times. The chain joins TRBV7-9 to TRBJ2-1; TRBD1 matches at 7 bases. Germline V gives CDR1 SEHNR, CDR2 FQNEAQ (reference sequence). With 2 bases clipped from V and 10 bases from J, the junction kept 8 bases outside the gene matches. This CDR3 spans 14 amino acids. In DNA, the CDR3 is TGTGCCAGCAGCTTAAGGACAGGCGTGATAGAGCAGTTCTTC. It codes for CASSLRTGVIEQFF. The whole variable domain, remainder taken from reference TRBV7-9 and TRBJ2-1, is DTGVSQNPRHKITKRGQNVTFRCDPISEHNRLYWYRQTLGQGPEFLTYFQNEAQLEKSRLLSDRFSAERPKGSFSTLEIQRTEQGDSAMYLCASSLRTGVIEQFFGPGTRLTVL.

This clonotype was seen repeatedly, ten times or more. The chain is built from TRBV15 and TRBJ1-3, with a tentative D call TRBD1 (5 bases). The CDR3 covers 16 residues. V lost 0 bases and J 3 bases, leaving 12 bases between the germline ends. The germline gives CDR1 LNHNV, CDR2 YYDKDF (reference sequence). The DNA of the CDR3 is TGTGCCACCAGCAGAGATTCCGGGGCAGGTGGAAACACCATATATTTT. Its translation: CATSRDSGAGGNTIYF.

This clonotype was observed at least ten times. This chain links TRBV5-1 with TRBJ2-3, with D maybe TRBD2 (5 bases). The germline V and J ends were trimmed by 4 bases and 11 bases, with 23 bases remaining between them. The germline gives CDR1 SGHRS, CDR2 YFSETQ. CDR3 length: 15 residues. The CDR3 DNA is TGCGCCAGCAGCCCAACTGCCGAGGGATCGAGCGGGCAGTATTTT. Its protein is CASSPTAEGSSGQYF.

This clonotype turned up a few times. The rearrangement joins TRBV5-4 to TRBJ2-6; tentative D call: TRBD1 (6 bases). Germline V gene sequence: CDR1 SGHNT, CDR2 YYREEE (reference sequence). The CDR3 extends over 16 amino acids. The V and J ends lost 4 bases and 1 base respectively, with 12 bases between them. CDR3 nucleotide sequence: TGTGCCAGCAGCAGGGACACAATATCTGGGGCCAACGTCCTGACTTTC. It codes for CASSRDTISGANVLTF.

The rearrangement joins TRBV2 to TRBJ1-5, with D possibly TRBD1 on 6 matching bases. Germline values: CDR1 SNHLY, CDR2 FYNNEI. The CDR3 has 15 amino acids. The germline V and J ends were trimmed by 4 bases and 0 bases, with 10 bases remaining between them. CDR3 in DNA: TGTGCCAGCAGTGCCGGGACATATAGCAATCAGCCCCAGCATTTT. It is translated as CASSAGTYSNQPQHF.

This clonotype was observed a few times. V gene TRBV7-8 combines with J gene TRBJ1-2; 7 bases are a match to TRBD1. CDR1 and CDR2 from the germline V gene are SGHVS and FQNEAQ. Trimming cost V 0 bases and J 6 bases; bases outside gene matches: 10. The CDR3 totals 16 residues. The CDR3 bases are TGTGCCAGCAGCTTAGCCTGGCTAGACAGGGCTAATGGCTACACCTTC. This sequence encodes CASSLAWLDRANGYTF.

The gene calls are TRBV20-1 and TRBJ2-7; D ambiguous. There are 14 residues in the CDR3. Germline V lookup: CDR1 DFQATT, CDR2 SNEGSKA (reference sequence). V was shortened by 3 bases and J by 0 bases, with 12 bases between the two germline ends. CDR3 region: CSARFTDISYEQYF. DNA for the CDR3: TGCAGTGCTAGGTTCACTGATATCTCCTACGAGCAGTACTTC.

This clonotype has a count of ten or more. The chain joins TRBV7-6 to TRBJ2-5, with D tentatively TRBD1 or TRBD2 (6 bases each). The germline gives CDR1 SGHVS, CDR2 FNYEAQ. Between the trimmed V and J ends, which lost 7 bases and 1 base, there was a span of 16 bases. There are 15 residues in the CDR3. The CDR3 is CASIPPGAGQETQYF. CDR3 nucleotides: TGTGCCAGCATCCCTCCGGGGGCAGGCCAAGAGACCCAGTACTTC. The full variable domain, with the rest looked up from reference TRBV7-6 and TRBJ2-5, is GAGVSQSPRYKVTKRGQDVALRCDPISGHVSLYWYRQALGQGPEFLTYFNYEAQQDKSGLPNDRFSAERPEGSISTLTIQRTEQRDSAMYRCASIPPGAGQETQYFGPGTRLLVL.

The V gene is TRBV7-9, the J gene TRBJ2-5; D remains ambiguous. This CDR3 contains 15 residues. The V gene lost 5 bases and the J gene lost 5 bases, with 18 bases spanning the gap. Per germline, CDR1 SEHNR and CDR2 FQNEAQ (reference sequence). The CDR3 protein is CASSGKIPGVETQYF. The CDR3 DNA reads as TGTGCCAGCAGCGGGAAGATACCTGGGGTGGAGACCCAGTACTTC. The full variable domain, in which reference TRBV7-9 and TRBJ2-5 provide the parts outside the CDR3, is DTGVSQNPRHKITKRGQNVTFRCDPISEHNRLYWYRQTLGQGPEFLTYFQNEAQLEKSRLLSDRFSAERPKGSFSTLEIQRTEQGDSAMYLCASSGKIPGVETQYFGPGTRLLVL.

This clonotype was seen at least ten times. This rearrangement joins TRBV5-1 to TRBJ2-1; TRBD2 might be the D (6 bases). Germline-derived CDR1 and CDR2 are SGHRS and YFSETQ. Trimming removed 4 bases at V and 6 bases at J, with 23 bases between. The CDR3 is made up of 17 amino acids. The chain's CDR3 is CASSELDAGPHLNEQFF. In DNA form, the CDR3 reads TGCGCCAGCAGCGAACTTGACGCGGGGCCACACCTCAATGAGCAGTTCTTC.

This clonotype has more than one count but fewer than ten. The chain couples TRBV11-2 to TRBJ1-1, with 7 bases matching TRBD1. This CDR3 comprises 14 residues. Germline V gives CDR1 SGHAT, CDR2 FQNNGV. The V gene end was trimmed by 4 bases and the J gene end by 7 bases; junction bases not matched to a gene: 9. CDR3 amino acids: CASSYPTGTYEAFF. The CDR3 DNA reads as TGTGCCAGCAGCTACCCGACAGGGACCTATGAAGCTTTCTTT. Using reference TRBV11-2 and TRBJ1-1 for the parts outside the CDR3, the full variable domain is EAGVAQSPRYKIIEKRQSVAFWCNPISGHATLYWYQQILGQGPKLLIQFQNNGVVDDSQLPKDRFSAERLKGVDSTLKIQPAKLEDSAVYLCASSYPTGTYEAFFGQGTRLTVV.